This TCR beta chain was identified during a study of human T cells and chemical hapten exposure. Study observations and caveats: The number of TCRs above 1 in 1000 frequency did not change after DPC sensitization. With alopecia, donors may have immune responses unlike healthy people's.

Time point: patch test 1, 2 weeks after DPC sensitization. Documented treatment: therapeutic diphenylcyclopropenone sensitization with weekly scalp DPC. Blood sampling preceded each patch test application. Extraction yielded total RNA from whole blood (unfractionated). TCRdb processed the RACE reads anew with MiXCR; each CDR3 protein has one entry. This table holds 370,000 or so distinct CDR3 sequences, approximately 4.4% found once. The sample holds many counts of this clonotype. Its antigen is not identified. Germline assignment: CDR1 SQVTM and CDR2 ANQGSEA. This CDR3 region has 14 residues. V lost 2 bases, J lost 4 bases, and 6 bases stayed unmatched.

Here the sequenced sample was whole blood, taken in connection with sensitization to the hapten diphenylcyclopropenone (DPC). This sequence originates from a woman between 50 and 59 years old with alopecia areata. Some clones in this sample may be carry-over from other donors' samples. This chain joins TRBV29-1 and TRBJ1-1, with 8 bases lining up with TRBD1. For the CDR3, the DNA is TGCAGCGTTGAAAGGGATGGACAGGGCACTGAAGCTTTCTTT. This translates into CSVERDGQGTEAFF.